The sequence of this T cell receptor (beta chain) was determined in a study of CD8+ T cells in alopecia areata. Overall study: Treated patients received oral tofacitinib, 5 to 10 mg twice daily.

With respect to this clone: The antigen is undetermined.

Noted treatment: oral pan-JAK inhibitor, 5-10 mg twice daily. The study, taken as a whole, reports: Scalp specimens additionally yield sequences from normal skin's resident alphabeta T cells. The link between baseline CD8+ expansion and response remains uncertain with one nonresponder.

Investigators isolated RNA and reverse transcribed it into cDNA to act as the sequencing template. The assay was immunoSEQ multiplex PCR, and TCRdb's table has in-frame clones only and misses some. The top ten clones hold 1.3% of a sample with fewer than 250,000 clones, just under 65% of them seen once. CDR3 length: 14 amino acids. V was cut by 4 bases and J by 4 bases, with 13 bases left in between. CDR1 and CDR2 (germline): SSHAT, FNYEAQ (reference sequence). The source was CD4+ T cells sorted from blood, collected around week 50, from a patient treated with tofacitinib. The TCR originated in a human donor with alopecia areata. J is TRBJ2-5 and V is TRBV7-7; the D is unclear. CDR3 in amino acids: CASSSGPSAETQYF. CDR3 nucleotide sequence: TGTGCCAGCAGCTCAGGACCCTCGGCAGAGACCCAGTACTTC. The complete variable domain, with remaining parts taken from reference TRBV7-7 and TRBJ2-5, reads GAGVSQSPRYKVTKRGQDVTLRCDPISSHATLYWYQQALGQGPEFLTYFNYEAQPDKSGLPSDRFSAERPEGSISTLTIQRTEQRDSAMYRCASSSGPSAETQYFGPGTRLLVL.